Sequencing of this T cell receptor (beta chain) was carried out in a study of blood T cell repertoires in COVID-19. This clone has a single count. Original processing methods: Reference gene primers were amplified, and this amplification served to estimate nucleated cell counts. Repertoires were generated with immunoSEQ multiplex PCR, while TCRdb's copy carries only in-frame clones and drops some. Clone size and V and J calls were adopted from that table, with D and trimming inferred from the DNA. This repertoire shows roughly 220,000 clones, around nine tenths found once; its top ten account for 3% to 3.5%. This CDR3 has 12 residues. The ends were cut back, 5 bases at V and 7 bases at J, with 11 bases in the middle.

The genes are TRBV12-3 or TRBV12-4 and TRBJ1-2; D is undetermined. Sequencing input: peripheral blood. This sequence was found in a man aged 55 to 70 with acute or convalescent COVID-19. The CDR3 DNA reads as TGTGCCAGCAGTCGGTTCGGCGGTGGCTACACCTTC. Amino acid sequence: CASSRFGGGYTF.